This T cell receptor beta chain came from a study of long-term antiretroviral therapy in people with HIV. Findings and caveats of the study: Gathering of blood took place between about 2004 and 2017, possibly under older ART regimens. Narrower CDR3 length ranges marked HIV repertoires relative to controls. The repertoire was dominated at all time points by clones expanded before ART. Post-ART samples showed increased diversity that remained below transplant donor control levels.

Investigators performed immunoSEQ version v3.0 at survey level. Method: immunoSEQ multiplex PCR; TCRdb's copy keeps in-frame clones and lacks some. Of 25,000 to 35,000 clones in the sample, 75% to 95% are singletons; the top ten hold roughly 4%. A word on this clone: Its antigen remains unidentified.

This receptor was identified in a woman aged 40 to 49 with HIV. Material: unsorted PBMCs, obtained about 5.2 years after starting antiretroviral therapy.

The DNA for the CDR3 is TGTGCCAGCAGCTTAGACGGGACTAGCGGGGGGGCCCGTTTAGATACGCAGTATTTT. It codes for CASSLDGTSGGARLDTQYF. The chain is built from TRBV11-3 and TRBJ2-3; 16 bases match TRBD2. This CDR3 region has 19 residues. V lost 0 bases, J lost 5 bases, and 8 bases stayed unmatched. Germline CDR1 and CDR2: SGHNT and YENEEA.